This T cell receptor beta chain was found in a study of T cell repertoires in cytomegalovirus infection. Study-level background: TCR beta signatures that were public indicated CMV infection and matching HLA type. Overall study findings and caveats: Dominating the ex vivo response were TCR beta clonotypes that were CMV-specific and HLA-C-restricted.

One entry per CDR3 protein, called by TCRdb with MiXCR from the reads. The sample includes hundreds of thousands of distinct CDR3 sequences, roughly 31% seen only once; the top ten take around 15%. This clonotype was seen just once. Its antigen is not identified. One junction end does not reproduce the germline sequence, and a read error may be involved. There are 15 residues in the CDR3. This TCR derives from a human donor in good health (CMV status not recorded). Some clones in this sample may be carry-over from other donors' samples. The genes are TRBV5-3 and TRBJ1-1, with 7 nucleotides matching TRBD1. TRBV5-3 is noted as an ORF with a role that remains uncertain. Sequencing input: PBMCs. The CDR3 sequence is CTSSLAGTANTEAFF. The CDR3 nucleotides read TGTACCAGCAGCTTGGCCGGGACAGCGAACACTGAAGCTTTCTTT.